The rows below give T cell receptor beta chains drawn from one sample of a study of cytomegalovirus exposure and HLA in healthy donors. Generated by immunoSEQ multiplex PCR, the TCRdb table keeps only in-frame clones and is missing some. This sample has hundreds of thousands of clones, with about 80% found just once. Sequencing input: PBMCs. The receptors stem from a man younger than 30 in good health and CMV-seronegative. Each CDR3 is given with its conserved first and last residue. D genes are given only for firm matches. Not all rows give a size; the values are once, few, many and, for expanded clones, a class.

J: TRBJ2-7
size: -
V: TRBV28
D: TRBD1
CDR3: CASSVGQGRPYEQYF
DNA: TGTGCCAGCAGCGTCGGACAGGGGCGACCCTACGAGCAGTACTTC

J: TRBJ1-1
size: -
V: TRBV5-1
D: -
CDR3: CASSTGGPESFF
DNA: TGCGCCAGCAGCACGGGGGGGCCAGAGTCTTTCTTT

J: TRBJ2-7
size: -
V: TRBV19
D: TRBD1
CDR3: CASSIGDRGYEQYF
DNA: TGTGCCAGTAGTATCGGGGACAGGGGCTACGAGCAGTACTTC

J: TRBJ2-5
size: -
V: TRBV18
D: -
CDR3: CASSPPGIPQETQYF
DNA: TGTGCCAGCTCACCCCCAGGGATCCCTCAAGAGACCCAGTACTTC

J: TRBJ1-5
size: -
V: TRBV2
D: -
CDR3: CASSEATGGSQPQHF
DNA: TGTGCCAGCAGTGAAGCGACGGGGGGAAGTCAGCCCCAGCATTTT

J: TRBJ2-7
size: -
V: TRBV5-1
D: TRBD2
CDR3: CASSLKTGGASYEQYF
DNA: TGCGCCAGCAGCTTAAAGACGGGAGGCGCGTCCTACGAGCAGTACTTC

J: TRBJ2-5
size: once
V: TRBV30
D: -
CDR3: CAWRARGIEAQYF
DNA: TGTGCCTGGAGGGCAAGGGGTATTGAGGCCCAGTACTTC

J: TRBJ2-7
size: -
V: TRBV7-2
D: TRBD2
CDR3: CASSWGLAGEAYF
DNA: TGTGCCAGCAGCTGGGGACTAGCGGGAGAAGCGTACTTC

J: TRBJ1-2
size: -
V: TRBV4-1
D: -
CDR3: CASSQGLTGPYGYTF
DNA: TGCGCCAGCAGCCAAGGTTTAACTGGGCCCTATGGCTACACCTTC

J: TRBJ1-3
size: -
V: TRBV5-4
D: -
CDR3: CASSPGLSGNTIYF
DNA: TGTGCCAGCAGCCCGGGACTCTCTGGAAACACCATATATTTT

J: TRBJ2-7
size: -
V: TRBV18
D: -
CDR3: CASSPVEGRDEQYF
DNA: TGTGCCAGCTCACCCGTTGAAGGGAGAGACGAGCAGTACTTC

J: TRBJ1-1
size: few
V: TRBV20-1
D: -
CDR3: CSARVRDEAFF
DNA: TGCAGTGCTAGAGTGAGGGATGAAGCTTTCTTT

J: TRBJ1-5
size: -
V: TRBV6-1
D: -
CDR3: CASSVAGGHQPQHF
DNA: TGTGCCAGCAGTGTAGCCGGGGGGCATCAGCCCCAGCATTTT

J: TRBJ1-2
size: -
V: TRBV19
D: -
CDR3: CASSIAAGQGYTF
DNA: TGTGCCAGTAGTATAGCGGCAGGGCAAGGCTACACCTTC

J: TRBJ1-3
size: -
V: TRBV5-6
D: -
CDR3: CASSPATGSVDTIYF
DNA: TGTGCCAGCAGCCCCGCTACAGGGAGCGTAGACACCATATATTTT

J: TRBJ1-2
size: -
V: TRBV18
D: TRBD1
CDR3: CASSPPDRRYGYTF
DNA: TGTGCCAGCTCACCACCGGACAGGCGCTATGGCTACACCTTC